The entry below gives a single T cell receptor beta chain sequence along with its context. The data stem from a study of cytomegalovirus exposure and HLA in healthy donors. The V and J ends lost 2 bases and 4 bases respectively, with 11 bases between them. This CDR3 has 14 amino acids. Per the germline V gene, CDR1 is SGHTA and CDR2 is FQGNSA. PCR was performed using 60 Vbeta and 13 Jbeta primers. Clones were sequenced by immunoSEQ multiplex PCR, and TCRdb holds only the in-frame ones, with some missing. The table includes 150,000 to 200,000 clones, approximately 80% detected once. The chain joins TRBV7-2 to TRBJ1-1; D not resolved. The sequenced sample consisted of PBMCs. The TCR was taken from a man aged 18-30 years in good health and CMV-seropositive. The CDR3 is CASSLNPRSTEAFF. CDR3 coding DNA: TGTGCCAGCAGCTTAAACCCTAGGTCCACTGAAGCTTTCTTT.